This TCR beta chain is from a study of technical replicates of blood from a few donors. The table came from immunoSEQ multiplex PCR; TCRdb's copy has only in-frame clones and leaves some out. This table has about 70,000 clones, 95% to 98% appearing once. CDR3 length: 11 residues. Trimming left V 4 bases short and J 7 bases short, with 5 bases between. Germline loops: CDR1 SGHAT, CDR2 FQNNGV. V is TRBV11-2 and J is TRBJ2-1, with D unresolved. Sequenced input: T cells isolated from PBMCs. This TCR was sampled from a human donor in good health. CDR3 bases: TGTGCCAGCAGCTCGTTTAATGAGCAGTTCTTC. It yields the protein CASSSFNEQFF.